The T cell receptor (beta chain) under discussion was sequenced for a study of cytomegalovirus exposure and HLA in healthy donors. The CDR3 runs to 14 residues. V gave up 5 bases and J gave up 4 bases, with 15 bases separating them. The germline V gene encodes CDR1 MNHNY and CDR2 SVGAGI (reference sequence). Vbeta (60) and Jbeta (13) primers were used in the PCR. TCRdb's table, derived via immunoSEQ multiplex PCR, lists solely in-frame clones and lacks some. The profile covers 70,000 to 95,000 clones, with 75% to 85% appearing a single time and approximately 2% taken by the ten largest. This sequence originates from a man between 18 and 29 years old in good health and CMV-seronegative. The sample comprised PBMCs. This sequence joins TRBV6-6 and TRBJ2-7, with D possibly matching TRBD2 (6 bases). This CDR3 is CASSRPSEGYEQYF. CDR3 sequence (DNA): TGTGCCAGCAGTCGACCGTCGGAGGGGTACGAGCAGTACTTC.